The T cell receptor beta chain under discussion was sequenced for a study of blood T cell repertoires in COVID-19. Study overall: PBMCs, B-cell-depleted T cells, or T cells provided the cDNA or gDNA that made up the material.

Original data processing: Counts of nucleated cells, estimated from reference gene primer amplification, were obtained. Sequenced by immunoSEQ multiplex PCR; TCRdb stores in-frame clones only, minus some. That table supplies the V and J calls and clone size; D and trimming were determined from the DNA. The sample includes roughly 41,000 clones, around 86% of them seen just once. This clone was detected only a few times. The germline V gene has CDR1 SNHLY and CDR2 FYNNEI. V lost 6 bases and J lost 0, with 12 bases in between. CDR3 size: 15 residues. The recovered donors of Cohort 3 showed two negative PCRs, clearance, or symptom resolution.

The sequencing sample was made of PBMCs or T cells enriched from blood (not recorded which). V gene TRBV2 combines with J gene TRBJ1-5, with a tentative D call TRBD1 (6 bases). This clonotype originated in a woman aged 45-65 years who had recovered from COVID-19. The CDR3 DNA sequence: TGTGCCAGCAGGGAGGACAGCCTTAGCAATCAGCCCCAGCATTTT. As protein: CASREDSLSNQPQHF.